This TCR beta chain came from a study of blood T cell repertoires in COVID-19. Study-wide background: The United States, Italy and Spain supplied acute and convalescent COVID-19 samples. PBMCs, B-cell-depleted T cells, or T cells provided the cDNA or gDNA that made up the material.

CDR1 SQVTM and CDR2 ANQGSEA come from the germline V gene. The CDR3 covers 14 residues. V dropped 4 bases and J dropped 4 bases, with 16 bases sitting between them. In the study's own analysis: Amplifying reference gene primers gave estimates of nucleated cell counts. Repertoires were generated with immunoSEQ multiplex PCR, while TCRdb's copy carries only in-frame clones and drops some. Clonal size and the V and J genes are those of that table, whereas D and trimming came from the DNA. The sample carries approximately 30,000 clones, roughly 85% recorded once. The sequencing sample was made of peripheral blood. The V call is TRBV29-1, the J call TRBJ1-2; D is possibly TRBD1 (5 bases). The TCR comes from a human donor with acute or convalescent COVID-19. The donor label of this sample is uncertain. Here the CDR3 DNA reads TGCAGCGTTGGCTATATGGAAGGGGCCTATGGCTACACCTTC. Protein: CSVGYMEGAYGYTF.